The 21 T cell receptor beta chains reported below all come from one sample, sequenced in a study of blood T cell repertoires in COVID-19. Method: immunoSEQ multiplex PCR; TCRdb's copy keeps in-frame clones and lacks some. The sample records about 210,000 clones, around 81% being singletons. The specimen sequenced was PBMCs or T cells enriched from blood (not recorded which). The receptors originated from a woman aged 50 to 60 with acute COVID-19.

J is TRBJ1-2 and V is TRBV9; D possibly corresponds to TRBD1 (6 bases). CDR3 length: 12 amino acids. Germline loops: CDR1 SGDLS, CDR2 YYNGEE. V gave up 0 bases and J gave up 9 bases, with 9 bases separating them. This CDR3 reads CASSVDWDSYTF. Here the CDR3 DNA reads TGTGCCAGCAGCGTAGATTGGGACAGCTACACCTTC. The whole variable domain, remainder taken from reference TRBV9 and TRBJ1-2, is DSGVTQTPKHLITATGQRVTLRCSPRSGDLSVYWYQQSLDQGLQFLIQYYNGEERAKGNILERFSAQQFPDLHSELNLSSLELGDSALYFCASSVDWDSYTFGSGTRLTVV.

This clone was seen a few times. This chain uses TRBV7-2 with TRBJ1-2, with TRBD1 matching 9 bases. Germline CDR1 SGHTA, CDR2 FQGNSA. V lost 4 bases and J lost 8; bases outside the gene matches: 8. The CDR3 length is 14 residues. The CDR3 DNA reads TGTGCCAGCAGCTCACCCGGGACAGGGAGAGGCTACACCTTC. It specifies CASSSPGTGRGYTF.

The chain links TRBV18 to TRBJ2-2, with D tentatively TRBD2 (6 bases). Looked up from germline, CDR1 is KGHSH and CDR2 is LQKENI. Trimming removed 5 bases at V and 2 bases at J, with 12 bases between. The CDR3 runs 15 residues. CDR3 region: CASSAGTYNTGELFF. As DNA, the CDR3 is TGTGCCAGCTCAGCCGGGACTTACAACACCGGGGAGCTGTTTTTT.

This chain joins TRBV29-1 and TRBJ1-6; 7 bases fit TRBD1. J lost 13 bases, V lost 4 bases, and 10 bases had no gene match. In germline, CDR1 is SQVTM, CDR2 ANQGSEA. CDR3 length: 13 amino acids. The CDR3 loop is CSVGDRQGWPLHF. The CDR3 nucleotides are TGCAGCGTTGGGGACCGACAGGGTTGGCCCCTCCACTTT.

The genes are TRBV2 and TRBJ2-2; 7 positions agree with TRBD2. J gave up 1 base and V 1 base, and 9 bases lay outside the gene matches. This CDR3 is built from 18 residues. Per the germline V gene, CDR1 is SNHLY and CDR2 is FYNNEI. As DNA, the CDR3 is TGTGCCAGCAGTGAAGTTTTCGGGAGGCAGGTGAACACCGGGGAGCTGTTTTTT. This encodes CASSEVFGRQVNTGELFF. The entire variable domain, with the rest obtained from reference TRBV2 and TRBJ2-2, is as follows: EPEVTQTPSHQVTQMGQEVILRCVPISNHLYFYWYRQILGQKVEFLVSFYNNEISEKSEIFDDQFSVERPDGSNFTLKIRSTKLEDSAMYFCASSEVFGRQVNTGELFFGEGSRLTVL.

This chain joins TRBV18 and TRBJ1-6; 7 bases line up with TRBD1. With V trimmed by 3 bases and J by 7 bases, 6 bases remained unmatched. Germline lookup yields CDR1 KGHSH and CDR2 LQKENI. The CDR3 runs to 15 residues. The CDR3 loop is CASSPYGTANSPLHF. CDR3 DNA sequence: TGTGCCAGCTCACCGTACGGGACAGCGAATTCACCCCTCCACTTT.

The chain has TRBV6-5 and TRBJ2-5, with TRBD1 matching over 9 bases. Germline lookup yields CDR1 MNHEY and CDR2 SVGAGI. The CDR3 has 14 residues. The J segment lost 5 bases and the V segment lost 7 bases, leaving 8 bases of the junction unmatched. The CDR3, as DNA: TGTGCCAGCACGCCCGGGACAGGGTGGGAGACCCAGTACTTC. Its protein product is CASTPGTGWETQYF.

This chain uses TRBV30 with TRBJ2-7, with no clear D. V lost 4 bases and J lost 2, with 12 bases in between. Germline V CDR1 and CDR2: GTSNPN, SVGIG (reference sequence). The CDR3 runs 13 residues. The CDR3 coding sequence is TGTGCCTGGATAAGGCAGGAAACCTACGAGCAGTACTTC. It specifies CAWIRQETYEQYF.

This clone appeared many times. CDR3: CASSYSSTGELFF. The CDR3 DNA reads as TGTGCCAGCAGCTACTCGAGCACCGGGGAGCTGTTTTTT. V usage is TRBV27 and J usage is TRBJ2-2, with D hard to call. Trimming shortened V by 6 bases and J by 4 bases, and 9 bases separated the two germline ends. Germline loops: CDR1 MNHEY, CDR2 SMNVEV (reference sequence). The length of the CDR3 is 13 residues.

This rearrangement joins TRBV4-2 to TRBJ2-5; 14 nucleotides align to TRBD2. The CDR3 is made up of 18 amino acids. Germline CDR1 and CDR2: LGHNA and YNFKEQ. The V gene end was trimmed by 1 base and the J gene end by 5 bases; junction bases not matched to a gene: 9. The CDR3 protein is CASSQGVGTSGSRETQYF. The DNA for the CDR3 is TGTGCCAGCAGCCAAGGGGTGGGGACTAGCGGGAGTCGTGAGACCCAGTACTTC.

The V call is TRBV25-1, the J call TRBJ2-7; the D is unclear. CDR1 and CDR2 (germline): MGHDK, SYGVNS. V shed 5 bases and J shed 5 bases, with 10 bases lying between them. The CDR3 sequence is 12 residues long. CDR3 residues: CASSFRINEQYF. In nucleotides, the CDR3 is TGTGCCAGCAGTTTTAGAATAAACGAGCAGTACTTC.

The chain carries TRBV5-1 and TRBJ2-2; TRBD2 agrees at 8 bases. The CDR3 contains 16 residues. With V trimmed by 2 bases and J by 0 bases, 3 bases remained unmatched. The V gene's germline CDR1 is SGHRS and CDR2 YFSETQ. In nucleotides, the CDR3 is TGCGCCAGCAGCTTAACTAGCGGACCGAACACCGGGGAGCTGTTTTTT. Amino acids: CASSLTSGPNTGELFF.

The gene calls are TRBV3-1 (or the pseudogene TRBV3-2) and TRBJ2-7, with 8 bases fitting TRBD2. The CDR3 runs to 16 residues. V lost 5 bases, J lost 2 bases, and 11 bases stayed unmatched. The germline V gene encodes CDR1 LGHDT and CDR2 YNNKEL (reference sequence). CDR3 amino acids: CASSFLAAGEAYEQYF. The CDR3 DNA is TGTGCCAGCAGCTTCCTCGCAGCGGGAGAAGCCTACGAGCAGTACTTC.

The chain uses TRBV10-3 and TRBJ1-2, with 10 bases identical to TRBD1. This CDR3 contains 13 residues. The germline V gene has CDR1 ENHRY and CDR2 SYGVKD. V lost 10 bases and J lost 0; bases outside the gene matches: 2. The CDR3 here is CATGQGANYGYTF. The DNA for the CDR3 is TGTGCCACCGGACAGGGGGCTAACTATGGCTACACCTTC.

The rearrangement uses TRBV12-3 or TRBV12-4 and TRBJ1-5; D remains unclear. Between the trimmed V and J ends, which lost 3 bases and 5 bases, there was a span of 8 bases. The length of the CDR3 is 13 residues. The CDR3 spells CASSLSDYQPQHF. In DNA, the CDR3 is TGTGCCAGCAGTTTGTCAGATTATCAGCCCCAGCATTTT.

The chain joins TRBV28 to TRBJ2-2, with 10 bases that match TRBD2. J lost 4 bases, V lost 6 bases, and 8 bases had no gene match. Germline loops: CDR1 MDHEN, CDR2 SYDVKM. The CDR3 is made up of 16 amino acids. This CDR3 is CASRGLAGDSTGELFF. In nucleotides, the CDR3 is TGTGCCAGCAGGGGGCTAGCGGGGGACTCCACCGGGGAGCTGTTTTTT.

This clone has only a few counts. The genes are TRBV7-2 and TRBJ1-2, with D tentatively TRBD1 (5 bases). V shed 1 base and J shed 7 bases, with 16 bases lying between them. The CDR3 extends over 15 amino acids. CDR1 is SGHTA and CDR2 is FQGNSA in the germline V gene. CDR3 in DNA: TGTGCCAGCAGCTTAGATTTCCAGGGCATTGGTGGCTACACCTTC. It translates to CASSLDFQGIGGYTF.

The rearrangement links TRBV28 to TRBJ2-1; TRBD1 is a possible D gene (5 bases). The CDR3 is 15 residues long. The V gene's germline CDR1 is MDHEN and CDR2 SYDVKM. The V gene lost 1 base and the J gene lost 6 bases, with 13 bases spanning the gap. CDR3 amino acids: CASSLYSLGLNEQFF. DNA of the CDR3: TGTGCCAGCAGTTTATACTCTCTGGGGCTCAATGAGCAGTTCTTC.

The gene calls are TRBV28 and TRBJ1-5, with D possibly being TRBD1 (6 bases). V shed 6 bases and J shed 6 bases, with 18 bases lying between them. The CDR3 is 15 amino acids. Germline lookup yields CDR1 MDHEN and CDR2 SYDVKM. The DNA of the CDR3 is TGTGCCAGCAGGACAGGAACTCTTTCGGGTCAGCCCCAGCATTTT. It is translated as CASRTGTLSGQPQHF.

This clone has more than one count but fewer than ten. V and J are TRBV5-1 and TRBJ1-1, with TRBD1 identical over 8 bases. The CDR3 consists of 16 residues. Trimming at V came to 0 bases and at J to 0 bases, leaving 4 bases not matched to a gene. CDR1 is SGHRS and CDR2 is YFSETQ in the germline V gene. This CDR3 is CASSLVDRAVNTEAFF. The CDR3 bases are TGCGCCAGCAGCTTGGTGGACAGGGCTGTGAACACTGAAGCTTTCTTT.

J is TRBJ1-5 and V is TRBV4-1; 8 nucleotides line up with TRBD1. Trimming at V came to 2 bases and at J to 4 bases, leaving 7 bases not matched to a gene. The CDR3 runs 16 residues. CDR1 is MGHRA, CDR2 YSYEKL, per germline. The CDR3 is CASSQPRQGRNQPQHF. In DNA form, the CDR3 reads TGCGCCAGCAGCCAACCTCGACAGGGGCGGAATCAGCCCCAGCATTTT.